This is a list of T cell receptor beta chains from one sample in a study of T and B cells in COVID-19 patients. Each CDR3 protein is one row after TCRdb ran MiXCR on the multiplex PCR reads. This sample has under 4,500 distinct CDR3 sequences, with approximately 24% found just once. The sample taken for sequencing was blood. These receptors originate from a human donor with active COVID-19. The CDR3 runs from the conserved cysteine through the conserved F or W. Each record gives: J gene, V gene, D gene, clone size, CDR3 DNA, CDR3 protein. The D gene is left open where the match is weak. Clone size is given for some rows only: seen once, a few or many times, or a class if the clone is expanded.

j_call: TRBJ2-7
v_call: TRBV5-4
d_call: -
clone_size: medium-sized
cdr3_nt: TGTGCCAGCAGCTGGGGAGAATTTTTGGGCGGGGAGCAGTACTTC
cdr3_aa: CASSWGEFLGGEQYF

j_call: TRBJ2-7
v_call: TRBV27
d_call: -
clone_size: medium-sized
cdr3_nt: TGTGCCAGCAGTTTCTTATATGGCTCGAACAGCCACTACGAGCAGTACTTC
cdr3_aa: CASSFLYGSNSHYEQYF

j_call: TRBJ2-3
v_call: TRBV5-1
d_call: TRBD1
clone_size: -
cdr3_nt: TGCGCCAGCAGCGAACCAGGGGGCTTAAGCACAGATACGCAGTATTTT
cdr3_aa: CASSEPGGLSTDTQYF

j_call: TRBJ1-5
v_call: TRBV30
d_call: TRBD1
clone_size: medium-sized
cdr3_nt: TGTGCCTGGGAAAGACAGGGGAGAAATCAGCCCCAGCATTTT
cdr3_aa: CAWERQGRNQPQHF

j_call: TRBJ2-7
v_call: TRBV12-3/TRBV12-4
d_call: -
clone_size: few
cdr3_nt: TGTGCCAGCAGTTTGGGGGGACCGAACTACGAGCAGTACTTC
cdr3_aa: CASSLGGPNYEQYF

j_call: TRBJ2-7
v_call: TRBV20-1
d_call: -
clone_size: -
cdr3_nt: TGCAGTGCTAGACTAGACGAGAGCTCCTACGAGCAGTACTTC
cdr3_aa: CSARLDESSYEQYF

j_call: TRBJ2-1
v_call: TRBV7-2
d_call: -
clone_size: -
cdr3_nt: TGTGCCAGCACCGCCGGACCCGGCGATGAGCAGTTCTTC
cdr3_aa: CASTAGPGDEQFF

j_call: TRBJ2-1
v_call: TRBV4-3
d_call: TRBD2
clone_size: many
cdr3_nt: TGCGCCAGCGGACTAGCGGGCAAGTACAATGAGCAGTTCTTC
cdr3_aa: CASGLAGKYNEQFF

j_call: TRBJ1-1
v_call: TRBV5-1
d_call: -
clone_size: -
cdr3_nt: TGCGCCAGCAGCTTGACAGACAGTCCTGAAGCTTTCTTT
cdr3_aa: CASSLTDSPEAFF

j_call: TRBJ2-5
v_call: TRBV20-1
d_call: TRBD1
clone_size: -
cdr3_nt: TGCAGTGCTAGAGTCGGGACAGGGGAAATAAGGGGGACCCAGTACTTC
cdr3_aa: CSARVGTGEIRGTQYF

j_call: TRBJ2-1
v_call: TRBV29-1
d_call: TRBD2
clone_size: -
cdr3_nt: TGCAGCGCTGGGGAGGGGTCAGACGAGCAGTTCTTC
cdr3_aa: CSAGEGSDEQFF

j_call: TRBJ2-7
v_call: TRBV20-1
d_call: -
clone_size: few
cdr3_nt: TGCAGTGCTAGGCCAGACGGGAGTTACTACGAGCAGTACTTC
cdr3_aa: CSARPDGSYYEQYF

j_call: TRBJ2-7
v_call: TRBV6-2/TRBV6-3
d_call: -
clone_size: medium-sized
cdr3_nt: TGTGCCAGCAGTGAGTCCTCGGGGTGGCGCACCTACGAGCAGTACTTC
cdr3_aa: CASSESSGWRTYEQYF